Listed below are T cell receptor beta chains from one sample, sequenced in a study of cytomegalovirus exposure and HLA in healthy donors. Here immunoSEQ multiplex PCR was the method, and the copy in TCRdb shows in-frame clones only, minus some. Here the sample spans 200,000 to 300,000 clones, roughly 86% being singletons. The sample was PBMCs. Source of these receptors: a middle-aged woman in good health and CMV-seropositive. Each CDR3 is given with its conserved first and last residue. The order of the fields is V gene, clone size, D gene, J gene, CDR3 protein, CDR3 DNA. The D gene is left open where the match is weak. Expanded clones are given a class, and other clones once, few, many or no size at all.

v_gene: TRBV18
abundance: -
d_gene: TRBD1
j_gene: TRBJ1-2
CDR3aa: CASSPAVKDRDGYTF
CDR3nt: TGTGCCAGCTCACCCGCGGTAAAGGACAGGGATGGCTACACCTTC

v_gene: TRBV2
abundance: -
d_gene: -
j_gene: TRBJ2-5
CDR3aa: CASRGAAEETQYF
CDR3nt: TGTGCCAGCAGGGGGGCCGCGGAAGAGACCCAGTACTTC

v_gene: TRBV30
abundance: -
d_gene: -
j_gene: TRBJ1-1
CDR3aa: CAWSPRGLNTEAFF
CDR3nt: TGTGCCTGGAGTCCCCGGGGGTTGAACACTGAAGCTTTCTTT

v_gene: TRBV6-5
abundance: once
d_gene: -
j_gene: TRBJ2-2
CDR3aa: CASSYSPGSTGELFF
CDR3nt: TGTGCCAGCAGTTACTCCCCGGGGTCCACCGGGGAGCTGTTTTTT

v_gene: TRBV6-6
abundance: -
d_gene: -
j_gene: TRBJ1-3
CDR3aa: CASSWTASSGNTIYF
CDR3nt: TGTGCCAGCAGTTGGACTGCTTCCTCTGGAAACACCATATATTTT

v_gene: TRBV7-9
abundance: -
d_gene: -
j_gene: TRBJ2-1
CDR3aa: CASSFSTPGDNEQFF
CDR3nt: TGTGCCAGCAGCTTTTCCACTCCGGGAGACAATGAGCAGTTCTTC

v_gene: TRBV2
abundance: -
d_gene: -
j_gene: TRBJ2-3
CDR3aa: CASSVEARQLAQYF
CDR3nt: TGTGCCAGCAGTGTGGAGGCTAGGCAGTTGGCGCAGTATTTT

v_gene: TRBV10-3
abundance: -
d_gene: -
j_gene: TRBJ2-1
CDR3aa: CAISESNGLQADNEQFF
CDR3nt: TGTGCCATCAGTGAGTCGAACGGACTCCAAGCGGACAATGAGCAGTTCTTC

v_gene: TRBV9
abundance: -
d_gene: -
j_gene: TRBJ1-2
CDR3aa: CASSVDRAGYGYTF
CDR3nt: TGTGCCAGCAGCGTAGACAGGGCGGGCTATGGCTACACCTTC

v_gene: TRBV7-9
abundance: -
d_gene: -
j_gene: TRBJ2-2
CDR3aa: CSSSLRTSGTGELFF
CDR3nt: TGTTCCAGCAGCTTAAGAACAAGCGGAACCGGGGAGCTGTTTTTT

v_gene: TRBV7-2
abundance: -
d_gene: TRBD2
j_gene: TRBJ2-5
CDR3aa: CASSLNGRKLGETQYF
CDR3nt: TGTGCCAGCAGCTTAAACGGGAGGAAGCTCGGAGAGACCCAGTACTTC

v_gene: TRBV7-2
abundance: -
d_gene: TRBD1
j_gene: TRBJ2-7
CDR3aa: CASSLVGDRTYEQYF
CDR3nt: TGTGCCAGCAGCCTCGTAGGGGACAGGACCTACGAGCAGTACTTC